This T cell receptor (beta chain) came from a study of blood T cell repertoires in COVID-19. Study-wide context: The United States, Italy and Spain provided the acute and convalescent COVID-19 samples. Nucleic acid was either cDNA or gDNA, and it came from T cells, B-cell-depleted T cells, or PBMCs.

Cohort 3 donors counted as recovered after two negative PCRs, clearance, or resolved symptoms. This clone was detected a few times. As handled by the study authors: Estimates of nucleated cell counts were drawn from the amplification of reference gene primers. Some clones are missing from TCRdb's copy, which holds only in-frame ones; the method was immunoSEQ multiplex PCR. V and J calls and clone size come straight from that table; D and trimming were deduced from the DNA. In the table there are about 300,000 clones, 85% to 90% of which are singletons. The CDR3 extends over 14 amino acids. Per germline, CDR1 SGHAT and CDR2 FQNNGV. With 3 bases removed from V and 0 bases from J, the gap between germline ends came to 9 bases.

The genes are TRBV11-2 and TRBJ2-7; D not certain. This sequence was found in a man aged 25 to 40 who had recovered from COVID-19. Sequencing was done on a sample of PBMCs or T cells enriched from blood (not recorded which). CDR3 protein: CASSFWRSSYEQYF. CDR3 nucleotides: TGTGCCAGCAGCTTCTGGCGGAGCTCCTACGAGCAGTACTTC.